The T cell receptor (beta chain) under discussion was sequenced for a study of T cell changes during pregnancy in multiple sclerosis. Data came from immunoSEQ multiplex PCR; TCRdb stores just in-frame clones and leaves some out. The sample has some 60,000 clones, 91% seen once. V lost 6 bases, J lost 5 bases, and 15 bases stayed unmatched. The CDR3 contains 16 residues. Germline V gene lookup returns CDR1 MDHEN and CDR2 SYDVKM. The source was peripheral blood, collected after pregnancy. This receptor was obtained from a female donor in good health, enrolled as a control in a pregnancy study. J is TRBJ2-5 and V is TRBV28, with 7 bases identical to TRBD1. The CDR3 DNA is TGTGCCAGCAGCTGGCCAGAACAGGGGTTGGGGGAGACCCAGTACTTC. This sequence encodes CASSWPEQGLGETQYF. The full variable domain, its missing parts supplied by reference TRBV28 and TRBJ2-5, is DVKVTQSSRYLVKRTGEKVFLECVQDMDHENMFWYRQDPGLGLRLIYFSYDVKMKEKGDIPEGYSVSREKKERFSLILESASTNQTSMYLCASSWPEQGLGETQYFGPGTRLLVL.